The clone carrying this T cell receptor (beta chain) has a count of ten or more. The entry originates in a study of T cells after yellow fever vaccination. Overall study: SMART-Seq v4 Ultra Low Input handled preparation of low-cell-number fractions. Study-level points and caveats: A small proportion of clonotypes was detected in both the CD4 and CD8 compartments. Post-booster reappearance was seen for most primary-vaccination clones (around 96% CD4, 88% CD8).

TCRdb passed the 5' RACE reads through MiXCR, listing each CDR3 protein once. The sample has tens of thousands of distinct CDR3 sequences, about 5.5% seen once. Germline lookup yields CDR1 DFQATT and CDR2 SNEGSKA (reference sequence). This CDR3 spans 13 amino acids. Losses at the gene ends were 4 bases for V and 3 bases for J; bases not matched to a gene: 5. V and J are TRBV20-1 and TRBJ2-7; TRBD1 matches at 8 bases. This receptor was identified in a man aged 30 to 39 who received the YFV17D yellow fever vaccine. The sequencing used PBMCs, either bulk or a sorted T-cell subset (CD4+, CD8+, memory, or dextramer-sorted; not recorded which), collected 15 days after the yellow fever booster vaccination. Written as DNA, the CDR3 is TGCAGTGCTACGGGACAGGAAAACTACGAGCAGTACTTC. Its protein is CSATGQENYEQYF.